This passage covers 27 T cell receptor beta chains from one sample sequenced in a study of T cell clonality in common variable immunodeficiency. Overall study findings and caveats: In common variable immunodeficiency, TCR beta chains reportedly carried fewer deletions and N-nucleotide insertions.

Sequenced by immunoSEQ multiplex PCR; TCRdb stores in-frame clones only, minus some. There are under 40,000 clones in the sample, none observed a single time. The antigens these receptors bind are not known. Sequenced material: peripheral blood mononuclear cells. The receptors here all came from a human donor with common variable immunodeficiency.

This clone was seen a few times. CDR3 amino acids: CARGPALSSSYEQYF. CDR3 bases read: TGTGCCAGAGGGCCGGCCCTATCGAGCTCCTACGAG. The chain uses TRBV2 and TRBJ2-7; D is undetermined. The read gets to within 3 residues of the CDR3 end, and the germline J gene fills in the rest. The CDR3 has 15 residues. Between the trimmed V and J ends, which lost 9 bases and 0 bases, there was a span of 18 bases. Germline lookup yields CDR1 SNHLY and CDR2 FYNNEI.

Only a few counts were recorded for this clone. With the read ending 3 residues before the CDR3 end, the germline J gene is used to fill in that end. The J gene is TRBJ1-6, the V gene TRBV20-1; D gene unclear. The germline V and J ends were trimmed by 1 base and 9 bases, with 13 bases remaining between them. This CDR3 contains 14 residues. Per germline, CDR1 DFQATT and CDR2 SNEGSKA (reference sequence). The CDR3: CSARVAGRSSPLHF. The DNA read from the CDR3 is TGCAGTGCTAGAGTGGCAGGAAGATCTTCACCC.

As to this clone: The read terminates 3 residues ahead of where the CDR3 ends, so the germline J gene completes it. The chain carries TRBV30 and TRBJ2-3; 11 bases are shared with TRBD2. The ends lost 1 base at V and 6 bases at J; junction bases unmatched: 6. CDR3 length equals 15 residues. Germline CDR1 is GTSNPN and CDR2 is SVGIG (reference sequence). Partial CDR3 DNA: TGTGCCTGGAGTGGACTAGCGGGGAGAGGGGATACG. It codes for CAWSGLAGRGDT. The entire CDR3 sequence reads CAWSGLAGRGDTQYF. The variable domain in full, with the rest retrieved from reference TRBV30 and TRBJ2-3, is SQTIHQWPATLVQPVGSPLSLECTVEGTSNPNLYWYRQAAGRGLQLLFYSVGIGQISSEVPQNLSASRPQDRQFILSSKKLLLSDSGFYLCAWSGLAGRGDTQYFGPGTRLTVL.

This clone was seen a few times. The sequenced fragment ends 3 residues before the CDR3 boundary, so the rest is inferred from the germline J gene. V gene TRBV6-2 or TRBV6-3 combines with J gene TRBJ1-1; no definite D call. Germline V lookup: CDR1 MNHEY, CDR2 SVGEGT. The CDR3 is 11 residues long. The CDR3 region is CASSYAWEAFF. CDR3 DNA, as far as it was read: TGTGCCAGCAGTTACGCGTGGGAA.

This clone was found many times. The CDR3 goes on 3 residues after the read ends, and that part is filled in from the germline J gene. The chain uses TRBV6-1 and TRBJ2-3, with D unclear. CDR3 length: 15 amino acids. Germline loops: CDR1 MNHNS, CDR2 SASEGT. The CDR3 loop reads CASSEIWAMSVTQYF. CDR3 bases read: TGTGCCAGCAGTGAAATTTGGGCTATGTCGGTGACG.

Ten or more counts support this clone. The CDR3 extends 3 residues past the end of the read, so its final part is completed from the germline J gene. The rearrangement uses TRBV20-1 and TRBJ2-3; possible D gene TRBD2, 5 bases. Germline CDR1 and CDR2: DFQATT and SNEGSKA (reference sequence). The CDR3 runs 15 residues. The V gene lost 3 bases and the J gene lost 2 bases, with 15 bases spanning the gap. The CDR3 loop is CSASLGGGNTDTQYF. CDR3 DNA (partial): TGCAGTGCTAGTCTAGGTGGAGGAAACACAGATACG.

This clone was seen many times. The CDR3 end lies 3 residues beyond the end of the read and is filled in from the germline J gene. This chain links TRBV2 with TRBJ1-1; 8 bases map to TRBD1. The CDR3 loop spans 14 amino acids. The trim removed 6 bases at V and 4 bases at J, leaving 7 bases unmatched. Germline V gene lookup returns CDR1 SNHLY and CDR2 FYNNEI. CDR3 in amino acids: CASRTDTGGTEAFF. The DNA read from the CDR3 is TGTGCCAGCAGAACCGACACAGGGGGCACTGAA.

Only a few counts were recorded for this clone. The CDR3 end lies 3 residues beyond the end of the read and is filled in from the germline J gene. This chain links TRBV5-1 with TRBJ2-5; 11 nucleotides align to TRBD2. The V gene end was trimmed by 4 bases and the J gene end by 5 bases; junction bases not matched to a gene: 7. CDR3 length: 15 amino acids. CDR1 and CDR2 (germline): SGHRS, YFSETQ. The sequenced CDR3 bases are TGCGCCAGCAGCAGTAGCGGGGGGGCCGTGGAGACC. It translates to CASSSSGGAVET. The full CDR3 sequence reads CASSSSGGAVETQYF.

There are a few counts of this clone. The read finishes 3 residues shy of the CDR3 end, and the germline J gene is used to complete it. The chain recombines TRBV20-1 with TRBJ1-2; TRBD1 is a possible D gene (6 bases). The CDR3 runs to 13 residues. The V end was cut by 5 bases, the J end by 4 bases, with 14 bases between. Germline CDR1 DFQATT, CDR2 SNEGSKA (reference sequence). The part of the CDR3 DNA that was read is TGCAGTGCTTCGAAACAGGGATCCTATGGC. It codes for CSASKQGSYG. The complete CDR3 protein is CSASKQGSYGYTF.

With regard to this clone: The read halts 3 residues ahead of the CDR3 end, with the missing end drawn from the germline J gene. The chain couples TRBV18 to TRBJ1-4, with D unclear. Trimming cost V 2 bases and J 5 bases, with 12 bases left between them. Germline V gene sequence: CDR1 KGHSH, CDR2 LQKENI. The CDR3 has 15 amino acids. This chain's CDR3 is CASSPSLTENEKLFF. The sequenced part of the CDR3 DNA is TGTGCCAGCTCACCATCCTTAACAGAAAATGAAAAA.

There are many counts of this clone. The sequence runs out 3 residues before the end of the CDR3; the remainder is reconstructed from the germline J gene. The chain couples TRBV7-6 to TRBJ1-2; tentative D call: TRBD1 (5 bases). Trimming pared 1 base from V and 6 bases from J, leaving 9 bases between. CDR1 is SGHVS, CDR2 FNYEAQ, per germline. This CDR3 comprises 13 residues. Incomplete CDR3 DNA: TGTGCCAGCAGCTTAGAGGGCAGGGATGGC. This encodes CASSLEGRDG. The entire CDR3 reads CASSLEGRDGYTF.

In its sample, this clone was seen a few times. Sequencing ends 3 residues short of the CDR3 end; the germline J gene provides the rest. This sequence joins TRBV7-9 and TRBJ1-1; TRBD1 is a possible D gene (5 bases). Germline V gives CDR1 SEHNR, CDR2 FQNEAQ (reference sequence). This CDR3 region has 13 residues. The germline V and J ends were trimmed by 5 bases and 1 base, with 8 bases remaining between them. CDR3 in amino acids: CASSATGNTEAFF. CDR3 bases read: TGTGCCAGCAGCGCCACAGGGAACACTGAA.

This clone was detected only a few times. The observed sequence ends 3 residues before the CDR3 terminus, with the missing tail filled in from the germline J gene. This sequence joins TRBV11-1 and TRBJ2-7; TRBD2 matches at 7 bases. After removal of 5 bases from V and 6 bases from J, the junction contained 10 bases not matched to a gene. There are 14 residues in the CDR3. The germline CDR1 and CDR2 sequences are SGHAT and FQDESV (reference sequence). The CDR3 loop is CASSARTSQSEQYF. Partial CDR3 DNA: TGTGCCAGCAGCGCCAGGACTAGTCAGAGCGAG. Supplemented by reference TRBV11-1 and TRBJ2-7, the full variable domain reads EAEVAQSPRYKITEKSQAVAFWCDPISGHATLYWYRQILGQGPELLVQFQDESVVDDSQLPKDRFSAERLKGVDSTLKIQPAELGDSAMYLCASSARTSQSEQYFGPGTRLTVT.

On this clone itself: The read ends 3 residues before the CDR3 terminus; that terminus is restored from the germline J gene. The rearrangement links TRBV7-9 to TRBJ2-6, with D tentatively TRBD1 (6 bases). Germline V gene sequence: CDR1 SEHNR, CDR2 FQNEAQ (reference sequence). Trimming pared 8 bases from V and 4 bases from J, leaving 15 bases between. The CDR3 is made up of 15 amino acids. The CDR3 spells CASPLGASGANVLTF. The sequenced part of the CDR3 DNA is TGTGCCAGCCCGTTGGGGGCGTCGGGGGCCAACGTC.

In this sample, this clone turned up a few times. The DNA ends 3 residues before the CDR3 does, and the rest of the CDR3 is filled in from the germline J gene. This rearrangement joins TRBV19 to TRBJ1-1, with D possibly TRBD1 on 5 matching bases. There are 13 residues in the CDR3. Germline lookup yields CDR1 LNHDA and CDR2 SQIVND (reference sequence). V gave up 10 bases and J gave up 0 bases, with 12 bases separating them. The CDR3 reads CATSQEMNTEAFF. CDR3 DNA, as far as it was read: TGTGCCACCTCACAGGAGATGAACACTGAA.

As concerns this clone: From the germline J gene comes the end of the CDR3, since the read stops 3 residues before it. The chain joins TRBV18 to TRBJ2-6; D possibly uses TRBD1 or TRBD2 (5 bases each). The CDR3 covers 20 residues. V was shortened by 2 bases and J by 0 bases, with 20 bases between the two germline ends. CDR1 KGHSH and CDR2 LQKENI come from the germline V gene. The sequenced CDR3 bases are TGTGCCAGCTCACCAAGGAGCATGAGAGGGGCGTACTCTGGGGCCAACGTC. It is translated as CASSPRSMRGAYSGANV. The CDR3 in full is CASSPRSMRGAYSGANVLTF. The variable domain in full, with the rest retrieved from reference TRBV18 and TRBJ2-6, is NAGVMQNPRHLVRRRGQEARLRCSPMKGHSHVYWYRQLPEEGLKFMVYLQKENIIDESGMPKERFSAEFPKEGPSILRIQQVVRGDSAAYFCASSPRSMRGAYSGANVLTFGAGSRLTVL.

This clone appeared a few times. The covered CDR3 bases are TGTGCCAGCCAAAAAACGGGGGTAGAA. It is translated as CASQKTGVE. The complete CDR3 sequence is CASQKTGVEAFF. The chain recombines TRBV7-9 with TRBJ1-1; weak D call: TRBD1 (5 bases). The sequenced fragment ends 3 residues before the CDR3 boundary, so the rest is inferred from the germline J gene. The CDR3 contains 12 residues. Germline lookup yields CDR1 SEHNR and CDR2 FQNEAQ (reference sequence).

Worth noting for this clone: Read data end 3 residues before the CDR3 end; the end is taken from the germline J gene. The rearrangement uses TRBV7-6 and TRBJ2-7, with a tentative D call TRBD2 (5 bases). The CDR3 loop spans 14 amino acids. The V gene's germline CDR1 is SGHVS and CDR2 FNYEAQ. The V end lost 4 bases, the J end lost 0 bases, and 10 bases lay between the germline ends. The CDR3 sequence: CASSYGAGSYEQYF. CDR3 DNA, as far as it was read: TGTGCCAGCAGCTACGGTGCGGGCTCCTACGAG.

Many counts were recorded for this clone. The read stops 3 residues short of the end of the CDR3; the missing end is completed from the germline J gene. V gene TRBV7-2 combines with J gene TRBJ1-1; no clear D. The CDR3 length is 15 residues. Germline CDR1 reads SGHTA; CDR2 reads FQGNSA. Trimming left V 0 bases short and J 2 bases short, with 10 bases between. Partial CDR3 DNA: TGTGCCAGCAGCTTAGCCGAACTGATTAACACTGAA. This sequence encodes CASSLAELINTE. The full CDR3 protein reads CASSLAELINTEAFF. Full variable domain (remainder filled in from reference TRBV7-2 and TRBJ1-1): GAGVSQSPSNKVTEKGKDVELRCDPISGHTALYWYRQSLGQGLEFLIYFQGNSAPDKSGLPSDRFSAERTGGSVSTLTIQRTQQEDSAVYLCASSLAELINTEAFFGQGTRLTVV.

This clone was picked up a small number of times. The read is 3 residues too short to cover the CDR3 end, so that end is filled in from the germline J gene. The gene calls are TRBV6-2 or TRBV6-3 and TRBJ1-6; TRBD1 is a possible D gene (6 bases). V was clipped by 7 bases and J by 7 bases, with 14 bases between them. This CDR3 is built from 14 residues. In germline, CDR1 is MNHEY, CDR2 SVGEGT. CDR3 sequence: CASMKGRGNSPLHF. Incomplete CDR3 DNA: TGTGCCAGCATGAAGGGGAGGGGGAATTCACCC.

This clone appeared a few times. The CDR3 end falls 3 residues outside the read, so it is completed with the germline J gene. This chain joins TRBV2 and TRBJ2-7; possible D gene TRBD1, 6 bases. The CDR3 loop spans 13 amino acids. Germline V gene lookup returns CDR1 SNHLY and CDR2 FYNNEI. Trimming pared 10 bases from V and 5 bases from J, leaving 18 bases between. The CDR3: CATKPGAHHEQYF. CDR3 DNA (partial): TGTGCCACCAAGCCAGGGGCTCACCACGAG.

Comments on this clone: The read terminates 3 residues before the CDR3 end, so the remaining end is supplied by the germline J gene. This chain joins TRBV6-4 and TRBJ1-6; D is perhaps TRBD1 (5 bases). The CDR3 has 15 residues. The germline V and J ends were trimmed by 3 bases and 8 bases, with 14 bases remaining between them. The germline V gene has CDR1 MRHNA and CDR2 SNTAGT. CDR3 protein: CASSEGAFRDSPLHF. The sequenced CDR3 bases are TGTGCCAGCAGTGAAGGAGCCTTCAGGGATTCACCC.

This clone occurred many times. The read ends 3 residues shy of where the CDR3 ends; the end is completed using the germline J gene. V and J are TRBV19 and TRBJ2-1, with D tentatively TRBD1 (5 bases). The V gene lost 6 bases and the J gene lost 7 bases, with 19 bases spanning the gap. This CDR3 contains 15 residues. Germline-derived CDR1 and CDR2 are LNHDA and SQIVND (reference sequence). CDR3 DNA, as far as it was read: TGTGCCAGTAGGGACGACGACAGTCGGATTAATGAG. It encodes CASRDDDSRINE. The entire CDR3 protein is CASRDDDSRINEQFF.

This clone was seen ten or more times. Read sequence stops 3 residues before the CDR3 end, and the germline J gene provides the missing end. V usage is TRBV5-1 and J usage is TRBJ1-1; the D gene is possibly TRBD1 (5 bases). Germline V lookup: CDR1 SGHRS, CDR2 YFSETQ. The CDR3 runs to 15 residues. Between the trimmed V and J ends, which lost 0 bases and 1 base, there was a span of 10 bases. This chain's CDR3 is CASSLVMGGNTEAFF. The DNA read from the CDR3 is TGCGCCAGCAGCTTGGTTATGGGGGGGAACACTGAA.

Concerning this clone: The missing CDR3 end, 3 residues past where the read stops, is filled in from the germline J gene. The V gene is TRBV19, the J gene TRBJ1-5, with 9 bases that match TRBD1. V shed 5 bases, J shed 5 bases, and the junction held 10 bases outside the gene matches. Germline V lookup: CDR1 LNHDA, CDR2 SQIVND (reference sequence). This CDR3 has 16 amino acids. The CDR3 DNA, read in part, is TGTGCCAGTAGTTACCTCCGGGACAGGGATTATCAGCCC. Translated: CASSYLRDRDYQP. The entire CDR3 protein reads CASSYLRDRDYQPQHF.

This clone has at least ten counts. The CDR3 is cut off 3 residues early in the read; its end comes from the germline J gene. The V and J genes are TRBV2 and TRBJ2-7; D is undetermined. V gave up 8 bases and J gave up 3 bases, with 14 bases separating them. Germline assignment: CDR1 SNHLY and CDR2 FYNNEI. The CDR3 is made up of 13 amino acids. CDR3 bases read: TGTGCCAGCGATTCAGGTACAAACTACGAG. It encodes CASDSGTNYE. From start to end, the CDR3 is CASDSGTNYEQYF.

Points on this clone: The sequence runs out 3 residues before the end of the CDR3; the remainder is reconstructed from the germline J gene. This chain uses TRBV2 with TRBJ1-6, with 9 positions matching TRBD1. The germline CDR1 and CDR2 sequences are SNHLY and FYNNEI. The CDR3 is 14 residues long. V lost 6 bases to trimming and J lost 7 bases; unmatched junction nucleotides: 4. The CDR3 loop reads CASRTGQGNSPLHF. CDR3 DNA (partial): TGTGCCAGCAGGACTGGACAGGGGAATTCACCC.